This passage covers 2 T cell receptor beta chains from one sample sequenced in a study of cytomegalovirus exposure and HLA in healthy donors. 60 Vbeta and 13 Jbeta primers were used in PCR. Generated by immunoSEQ multiplex PCR, the TCRdb table keeps only in-frame clones and is missing some. Counted here are more than 130,000 clones, roughly 79% occurring once; the ten biggest clones make up about 2.8%. The sequenced material came from PBMCs. These receptors were taken from a male donor in good health and CMV-seronegative.

The chain combines TRBV5-1 with TRBJ1-6, with D maybe TRBD1 (6 bases). The CDR3 runs to 14 residues. Germline V CDR1 and CDR2: SGHRS, YFSETQ. Trimming removed 4 bases from V and 9 bases from J, with 14 bases in between. The CDR3 loop is CASSPDRPTSPLHF. Written as DNA, the CDR3 is TGCGCCAGCAGCCCAGACAGGCCGACTTCACCCCTCCACTTT.

The chain is built from TRBV19 and TRBJ1-4, with TRBD1 identical over 9 bases. Unmatched junction bases numbered 14, after V lost 10 bases and J lost 8 bases. The CDR3 loop spans 15 amino acids. Germline CDR1 is LNHDA and CDR2 is SQIVND (reference sequence). CDR3 sequence (DNA): TGTGCCACTACAGGGGGCTACCCAAATGAGGAAAAACTGTTTTTT. It yields the protein CATTGGYPNEEKLFF.